This T cell receptor beta chain emerged from a study of spatial heterogeneity in lung cancer. Notes on the study in general: Blood showed ubiquitous tumor TCRs more often at resection than at routine follow-up.

Each CDR3 protein is one row after TCRdb ran MiXCR on the 5' RACE reads. The profile shows about 92,000 distinct CDR3 sequences, about 12% of them singletons. Regarding time point: sample taken at primary tumor resection. A total of some 70 untreated early-stage non-small cell lung cancer patients served as donors. As concerns this clonotype: The antigen remains unidentified.

The length of the CDR3 is 16 residues. Germline V CDR1 and CDR2: MNHEY, SMNVEV (reference sequence). Between the trimmed V and J ends, which lost 5 bases and 3 bases, there was a span of 18 bases. This material consisted of PBMCs, taken at surgery. The clonotype comes from a male donor with early-stage non-small cell lung cancer. This chain connects TRBV27 to TRBJ2-3, with D possibly being TRBD1 or TRBD2 (5 bases each). CDR3 sequence reads: CASSTLLTGGTDTQYF. The DNA for the CDR3 is TGTGCCAGCAGTACCCTCCTCACTGGGGGAACAGATACGCAGTATTTT.